This is a list of T cell receptor beta chains from one sample in a study of graft-versus-host responses after intestinal transplantation. Profiled with immunoSEQ multiplex PCR; TCRdb holds only in-frame clones, not every one. Among 80,000 to 100,000 clones listed, 85% to 90% were seen once. Antigens of these TCRs are unknown. Sequenced material: unstimulated CD4+ T cells sorted from spleen or lymph node cells, taken before intestinal transplant. These TCRs come from a human donor who received an intestinal transplant. Both conserved end residues are part of each CDR3. The D gene is left open where the match is weak.

TRBV13	TRBJ2-3	TRBD2	CASSPASGVTDTQYF	TGTGCCAGCAGCCCGGCTAGCGGGGTCACAGATACGCAGTATTTT
TRBV7-9	TRBJ1-2	TRBD1	CASSLLGQGAGGYTF	TGTGCCAGCAGCTTGCTGGGACAGGGGGCGGGTGGCTACACCTTC
TRBV19	TRBJ1-2	TRBD1	CASSIGQGGYGYTF	TGTGCCAGTAGTATTGGACAGGGGGGTTATGGCTACACCTTC
TRBV18	TRBJ1-1	NA	CASSPLPGNTEAFF	TGTGCCAGCTCACCACTGCCGGGGAACACTGAAGCTTTCTTT
TRBV27	TRBJ1-5	NA	CASSLTGVNQPQHF	TGTGCCAGCAGTTTAACCGGGGTAAATCAGCCCCAGCATTTT
TRBV6-6	TRBJ2-5	TRBD1	CASGRPSTGAEETQYF	TGTGCCAGCGGGAGACCTTCGACAGGGGCCGAAGAGACCCAGTACTTC
TRBV5-1	TRBJ2-1	TRBD2	CASSLTGGNYNEQFF	TGCGCCAGCAGCTTGACGGGGGGGAACTACAATGAGCAGTTCTTC
TRBV5-6	TRBJ1-3	NA	CASSFLSSSGNTIYF	TGTGCCAGCAGCTTCCTTTCCAGCTCTGGAAACACCATATATTTT
TRBV7-9	TRBJ1-4	NA	CASSPLREGGGEKLFF	TGTGCCAGCAGTCCCTTGAGGGAGGGAGGAGGTGAAAAACTGTTTTTT
TRBV10-1	TRBJ1-1	TRBD1	CASSSQGAGEAFF	TGCGCCAGCAGCTCACAGGGGGCAGGTGAAGCTTTCTTT
TRBV7-9	TRBJ1-2	TRBD1	CASSFGQANYGYTF	TGTGCCAGCAGCTTTGGACAGGCAAACTATGGCTACACCTTC
TRBV5-1	TRBJ2-7	TRBD2	CASSIAGGGYEQYF	TGCGCCAGCAGCATAGCGGGAGGGGGCTACGAGCAGTACTTC
TRBV28	TRBJ1-3	NA	CASSLFRGGNTIYF	TGTGCCAGCAGTTTATTCCGGGGGGGAAACACCATATATTTT
TRBV5-4	TRBJ2-1	TRBD2	CASSPELAGATLNEQFF	TGTGCCAGCAGCCCCGAACTAGCGGGGGCCACGCTAAATGAGCAGTTCTTC
TRBV7-2	TRBJ1-1	NA	CAGSSLMNTEAFF	TGTGCCGGCTCGTCTCTGATGAACACTGAAGCTTTCTTT
TRBV4-2	TRBJ2-1	NA	CASSQMRRGEADEQFF	TGTGCCAGCAGCCAAATGAGACGGGGAGAAGCGGATGAGCAGTTCTTC